This is a list of T cell receptor beta chains from one sample in a study of OX40 agonist ivuxolimab in advanced cancers. Assay: immunoSEQ multiplex PCR; the TCRdb copy retains only in-frame clones and omits some. The sample has roughly 60,000 clones; approximately 83% are singletons. The specimen was CD4+ or CD8+ T cells sorted from blood, collected in a trial of the OX40 agonist ivuxolimab. All receptors come from an adult with an advanced solid tumor such as melanoma, head and neck, liver or kidney cancer. Both conserved end residues are part of each CDR3. The D gene is left open where the match is weak. Clone size is not always given. Where it is, it says once, few, many or a class for expanded clones.

d_call: TRBD2; clone_size: NA; j_call: TRBJ2-3; v_call: TRBV11-3; cdr3_nt: TGTGCCAGCAGCACCGGGACTAGCGGGACCGGCACAGATACGCAGTATTTT; cdr3_aa: CASSTGTSGTGTDTQYF
d_call: NA; clone_size: NA; j_call: TRBJ2-1; v_call: TRBV13; cdr3_nt: TGTGCCAGCAGTTACGATGAGCAGTTCTTC; cdr3_aa: CASSYDEQFF
d_call: NA; clone_size: NA; j_call: TRBJ1-5; v_call: TRBV5-5; cdr3_nt: TGTGCCAGCAGCTTGGACGAGGATCAGGCCCAGCATTTT; cdr3_aa: CASSLDEDQAQHF
d_call: TRBD1; clone_size: few; j_call: TRBJ1-2; v_call: TRBV6-5; cdr3_nt: TGTGCCAGCAGTGGACAGGCTCTCTATGGCTACACCTTC; cdr3_aa: CASSGQALYGYTF
d_call: NA; clone_size: NA; j_call: TRBJ2-3; v_call: TRBV18; cdr3_nt: TGTGCCAGCTCACTCACCCCCACAGATACGCAGTATTTT; cdr3_aa: CASSLTPTDTQYF
d_call: NA; clone_size: NA; j_call: TRBJ1-1; v_call: TRBV2; cdr3_nt: TGTGCCAGCAGTGAAGGAGTGTATACTGAAGCTTTCTTT; cdr3_aa: CASSEGVYTEAFF
d_call: NA; clone_size: few; j_call: TRBJ2-3; v_call: TRBV5-1; cdr3_nt: TGCGCCAGCAGCTTCTCAGGGGATCGCGCAGATACGCAGTATTTT; cdr3_aa: CASSFSGDRADTQYF
d_call: TRBD1; clone_size: NA; j_call: TRBJ1-2; v_call: TRBV5-4; cdr3_nt: TGTACCAGCGGACAGGACGGGCAGGGGTATGGCTACACCTTC; cdr3_aa: CTSGQDGQGYGYTF
d_call: TRBD1; clone_size: few; j_call: TRBJ1-6; v_call: TRBV19; cdr3_nt: TGTGCCAGTAGCGGGACAGCCCTGAATAATTCACCCCTCCACTTT; cdr3_aa: CASSGTALNNSPLHF
d_call: NA; clone_size: NA; j_call: TRBJ1-1; v_call: TRBV7-9; cdr3_nt: TGTGCCAGCAGCTTAGGGTTGGGGTTCGCTGAAGCTTTCTTT; cdr3_aa: CASSLGLGFAEAFF
d_call: NA; clone_size: NA; j_call: TRBJ2-2; v_call: TRBV5-1; cdr3_nt: TGCGCCAGCAGCTTGGACACAAACTTAAACACCGGGGAGCTGTTTTTT; cdr3_aa: CASSLDTNLNTGELFF
d_call: NA; clone_size: NA; j_call: TRBJ2-5; v_call: TRBV5-6; cdr3_nt: TGTGCCAGCACGCCCTATAACAGAGAGACCCAGTACTTC; cdr3_aa: CASTPYNRETQYF
d_call: TRBD1; clone_size: NA; j_call: TRBJ1-1; v_call: TRBV7-2; cdr3_nt: TGTGCCAGCCCAGACCCAGGGGGTGGCACTGAAGCTTTCTTT; cdr3_aa: CASPDPGGGTEAFF
d_call: TRBD2; clone_size: NA; j_call: TRBJ2-5; v_call: TRBV19; cdr3_nt: TGTGCCAGTAGTATAGGGACTAGCGGGGGCTACCAAGAGACCCAGTACTTC; cdr3_aa: CASSIGTSGGYQETQYF
d_call: NA; clone_size: NA; j_call: TRBJ2-3; v_call: TRBV2; cdr3_nt: TGTGCCAGCAGTGACTCATCGGGGGCTGGTACGCAGTATTTT; cdr3_aa: CASSDSSGAGTQYF
d_call: TRBD1; clone_size: NA; j_call: TRBJ1-5; v_call: TRBV19; cdr3_nt: TGTGCCAGTAGCTGGACAGGAGTAAATCAGCCCCAGCATTTT; cdr3_aa: CASSWTGVNQPQHF
d_call: NA; clone_size: NA; j_call: TRBJ2-2; v_call: TRBV10-3; cdr3_nt: TGTGCCATCAGTGAGTCTGGCAGCACCGGGGAGCTGTTTTTT; cdr3_aa: CAISESGSTGELFF
d_call: NA; clone_size: once; j_call: TRBJ2-7; v_call: TRBV21-1; cdr3_nt: TGTGCCAGCAGCAAAGGCCGGCTAGCTCAGAACTCCTACGAGCAGTACTTC; cdr3_aa: CASSKGRLAQNSYEQYF
d_call: TRBD2; clone_size: NA; j_call: TRBJ2-7; v_call: TRBV9; cdr3_nt: TGTGCCAGCAGCCCTAGCGGAGAGATATACGAGCAGTACTTC; cdr3_aa: CASSPSGEIYEQYF
d_call: TRBD1; clone_size: NA; j_call: TRBJ1-2; v_call: TRBV4-2; cdr3_nt: TGTGCCAGCAGCGATACAGGGGGTCCATCGGGTTCCGGCTACACCTTC; cdr3_aa: CASSDTGGPSGSGYTF
d_call: NA; clone_size: NA; j_call: TRBJ2-3; v_call: TRBV10-3; cdr3_nt: TGTGCCATCAGTGGAGGGGCGCAGCGGCAGTATTTT; cdr3_aa: CAISGGAQRQYF
d_call: TRBD1; clone_size: NA; j_call: TRBJ1-2; v_call: TRBV7-2; cdr3_nt: TGTGCCAGCAGCCCCCGGGACAGGGCCTATGGCTACACCTTC; cdr3_aa: CASSPRDRAYGYTF
d_call: NA; clone_size: NA; j_call: TRBJ1-5; v_call: TRBV6-1; cdr3_nt: TGTGCCAGCGGTGAGGGGGGTTGGCAGCCCCAGCATTTT; cdr3_aa: CASGEGGWQPQHF
d_call: NA; clone_size: NA; j_call: TRBJ1-5; v_call: TRBV28; cdr3_nt: TGTGCCAGCAGTTTATCAGGCTATCAGCCCCAGCATTTT; cdr3_aa: CASSLSGYQPQHF
d_call: NA; clone_size: once; j_call: TRBJ1-5; v_call: TRBV28; cdr3_nt: TGTGCCAGCAGTTCGGAGACAGCATATAGCAATCAGCCCCAGCATTTT; cdr3_aa: CASSSETAYSNQPQHF
d_call: NA; clone_size: few; j_call: TRBJ2-7; v_call: TRBV6-1; cdr3_nt: TGTGCCAGCACCTCGATAAGCTTGCCCACCTACGAGCAGTACTTC; cdr3_aa: CASTSISLPTYEQYF
d_call: TRBD1; clone_size: NA; j_call: TRBJ1-5; v_call: TRBV7-8; cdr3_nt: TGTGCCAGCAGCTTCGACAGGGGGGCCTATCAGCCCCAGCATTTT; cdr3_aa: CASSFDRGAYQPQHF
d_call: NA; clone_size: NA; j_call: TRBJ2-5; v_call: TRBV2; cdr3_nt: TGTGCCAGCAGTGAAGGTCCCCTGACCCAGTACTTC; cdr3_aa: CASSEGPLTQYF
d_call: NA; clone_size: once; j_call: TRBJ2-5; v_call: TRBV9; cdr3_nt: TGTGCCAGCAGCGAGGGGGCAGGGGGGTCTTCGGAGACCCAGTACTTC; cdr3_aa: CASSEGAGGSSETQYF
d_call: NA; clone_size: NA; j_call: TRBJ1-3; v_call: TRBV5-1; cdr3_nt: TGCGCCAGCAGCTTGGAAGCGAGCTCTGGAAACACCATATATTTT; cdr3_aa: CASSLEASSGNTIYF
d_call: NA; clone_size: NA; j_call: TRBJ2-5; v_call: TRBV7-6; cdr3_nt: TGTGCCAGCAGCTTGTGGGTCCAAGAGACCCAGTACTTC; cdr3_aa: CASSLWVQETQYF
d_call: NA; clone_size: NA; j_call: TRBJ2-7; v_call: TRBV6-1; cdr3_nt: TGTGCCAGCAGTGAAGATTCCCAACTAGGGAAGTACTTC; cdr3_aa: CASSEDSQLGKYF
d_call: NA; clone_size: NA; j_call: TRBJ2-7; v_call: TRBV10-3; cdr3_nt: TGTGCCATCAGTGCCCTGTCGGCTCCGGGGGAGCAGTACTTC; cdr3_aa: CAISALSAPGEQYF
d_call: NA; clone_size: few; j_call: TRBJ1-5; v_call: TRBV6-5; cdr3_nt: TGTGCCAGCAGAGAGACGGGCCCTGGGCAGCCCCAGCATTTT; cdr3_aa: CASRETGPGQPQHF
d_call: NA; clone_size: once; j_call: TRBJ1-3; v_call: TRBV28; cdr3_nt: TGTGCCAGCAGTCCGGACATTTCCCCCTCTGGAAACACCATATATTTT; cdr3_aa: CASSPDISPSGNTIYF
d_call: NA; clone_size: NA; j_call: TRBJ1-2; v_call: TRBV10-3; cdr3_nt: TGTGCCATCAGTGAGTCGACTCGTTATGGCTACACCTTC; cdr3_aa: CAISESTRYGYTF
d_call: TRBD1; clone_size: NA; j_call: TRBJ1-2; v_call: TRBV18; cdr3_nt: TGTGCCAGCTCACCAGACAGGGGGCTCCATGGCTACACCTTC; cdr3_aa: CASSPDRGLHGYTF
d_call: NA; clone_size: NA; j_call: TRBJ1-2; v_call: TRBV5-4; cdr3_nt: TGTGCCAGCAGCTTGGGTCTGGGTCAGAGCTATGGCTACACCTTC; cdr3_aa: CASSLGLGQSYGYTF
d_call: TRBD1; clone_size: few; j_call: TRBJ1-2; v_call: TRBV4-2; cdr3_nt: TGTGCCAGCAGCCACGCTCCGTTGCGGACAGGGACGAAGTATGGCTACACCTTC; cdr3_aa: CASSHAPLRTGTKYGYTF
d_call: NA; clone_size: NA; j_call: TRBJ1-2; v_call: TRBV19; cdr3_nt: TGTGCCAGTAGTATTGACAGAGGAGGAGGTGGCTACACCTTC; cdr3_aa: CASSIDRGGGGYTF
d_call: NA; clone_size: once; j_call: TRBJ2-2; v_call: TRBV5-5; cdr3_nt: TGTGCCAGCAGCTTGATGGGGGGAGTCGGCACCGGGGAGCTGTTTTTT; cdr3_aa: CASSLMGGVGTGELFF
d_call: NA; clone_size: few; j_call: TRBJ2-5; v_call: TRBV19; cdr3_nt: TGTGCCAGTAATCTTAGGGCAGGAGAGACCCAGTACTTC; cdr3_aa: CASNLRAGETQYF
d_call: NA; clone_size: few; j_call: TRBJ2-7; v_call: TRBV7-6; cdr3_nt: TGTGCCAGCAGCTTAGGGACAGACCCCCCTTATTACTTC; cdr3_aa: CASSLGTDPPYYF
d_call: NA; clone_size: NA; j_call: TRBJ2-5; v_call: TRBV5-1; cdr3_nt: TGCGCCAGCAGCTGGGGACCGGGACGAAAAGAGACCCAGTACTTC; cdr3_aa: CASSWGPGRKETQYF